This T cell receptor beta chain was observed in a study of shared clonotypes between healthy human individuals. In germline, CDR1 is SEHNR, CDR2 FQNEAQ (reference sequence). Trimming removed 3 bases at V and 1 base at J, with 6 bases between. The CDR3 is 13 amino acids. Sequencing was performed with immunoSEQ multiplex PCR; in TCRdb, only in-frame clones are kept and a portion is missing. This table holds about 2.4 million clones, under 95% found once. With respect to this clone: Other DNA sequences in the same sample also yield this CDR3.

The V and J genes are TRBV7-9 and TRBJ1-1; D gene uncertain. This receptor was taken from a man younger than 35 in good health. Some clones in this sample may be carry-over from other donors' samples. Sequencing was done on a sample of naive CD4+ T cells from PBMCs. The subset is: CD45RA+ positively selected. The CDR3 nucleotides are TGTGCCAGCAGCTTCAGAGGGAACACTGAAGCTTTCTTT. Translating it yields CASSFRGNTEAFF.